This T cell receptor beta chain came from a study of graft-versus-host responses after intestinal transplantation. Study context: Each of the recipients got a multivisceral, liver-intestinal, or isolated intestinal transplant. Uniformly, recipients were administered anti-thymocyte globulin induction with subsequent tacrolimus and steroids for around 3 years.

The J segment lost 8 bases and the V segment lost 5 bases, leaving 15 bases of the junction unmatched. The CDR3 sequence is 16 residues long. The germline V gene encodes CDR1 SEHNR and CDR2 FQNEAQ (reference sequence). Here immunoSEQ multiplex PCR was the method, and the copy in TCRdb shows in-frame clones only, minus some. The repertoire holds under 150,000 clones, with about 95% as singletons. Broader study findings: Graft-donor T cell macrochimerism in patients accompanied high graft-versus-host to host-versus-graft clonal ratios in allografts. Among circulating GvH clones, peak levels were associated with early post-transplant declines in HvG clones.

On this clone: Its target is not known.

The chain uses TRBV7-9 and TRBJ2-1; the match to TRBD2 covers 7 bases. The receptor was isolated from a human donor who received an intestinal transplant. Here the sequenced sample was unstimulated CD8+ T cells sorted from spleen or lymph node cells, taken before intestinal transplant. The CDR3 spells CASSPGAYVAGDEQFF. The CDR3 region has the DNA TGTGCCAGCAGCCCAGGAGCATATGTAGCGGGCGATGAGCAGTTCTTC.